A selection of T cell receptor beta chains follows, all from one sample in a study of T cell responses to AZD1222 COVID-19 vaccine. Here immunoSEQ multiplex PCR was the method, and the copy in TCRdb shows in-frame clones only, minus some. This sample carries about 180,000 clones, about 89% of them seen once, and the ten largest clones take 1.5% to 2%. The sequencing here drew on peripheral blood, taken on day 0 of AZD1222 vaccination. These receptor sequences come from an adult in good health. CDR3s include the opening cysteine and the closing phenylalanine or tryptophan. The D gene is left open where the match is weak. Not every row has a clone size; where given, it reads once, few, many or a size class.

>NA|NA|TRBV5-1|TRBJ1-3
TGCGCCAGCAGCTTGAGTGTTGCGGACACCATATATTTT
CASSLSVADTIYF
>TRBD1|NA|TRBV7-9|TRBJ2-5
TGTGCCAGCAGCTTCTCAGGGGGAGAGACCCAGTACTTC
CASSFSGGETQYF
>NA|NA|TRBV5-6|TRBJ1-1
TGTGCCAGCAGCTCTACTATGACAGGCCCCCCCACTGAAGCTTTCTTT
CASSSTMTGPPTEAFF
>NA|NA|TRBV6-6|TRBJ1-2
TGTGCCAGCAGTTATTCTCAGACGACTGGAGGCTACACCTTC
CASSYSQTTGGYTF
>NA|NA|TRBV29-1|TRBJ1-2
TGCAGCGTTGAGGGGACGAGCAACCCCTATGGCTACACCTTC
CSVEGTSNPYGYTF
>TRBD2|NA|TRBV30|TRBJ2-7
TGTGCCTGGAGTGTCGGGGGAGGGGTCAACGAGCAGTACTTC
CAWSVGGGVNEQYF
>NA|once|TRBV27|TRBJ2-6
TGTGCCAGCGGGATTCAGGGACCCGGGGCCAACGTCCTGACTTTC
CASGIQGPGANVLTF
>TRBD1|NA|TRBV5-1|TRBJ1-2
TGCGCCAGCAGCACAGGACAGGGCGACAACTATGGCTACACCTTC
CASSTGQGDNYGYTF
>NA|NA|TRBV6-2/TRBV6-3|TRBJ1-2
TGTGCCAGCAGTGTGGACGTCCTCTATGGCTACACCTTC
CASSVDVLYGYTF
>TRBD2|NA|TRBV2|TRBJ2-7
TGTGCCAGCAGTGCTGGACTAGCGGGAGGGAGGGGTCTACGGGAGCAGTACTTC
CASSAGLAGGRGLREQYF
>TRBD1|NA|TRBV7-9|TRBJ2-7
TGTGCCAGCAGCTCGACAGGGTACATCCACGAGCAGTACTTC
CASSSTGYIHEQYF
>NA|once|TRBV10-3|TRBJ1-2
TGTGCCATCAGTGAGTCGTTAAGGGATGGCTACACCTTC
CAISESLRDGYTF
>NA|NA|TRBV25-1|TRBJ2-3
TGTGCCAGCAGTGGAGAGGACCCCCCCCTCACAGATACGCAGTATTTT
CASSGEDPPLTDTQYF
>TRBD1|NA|TRBV6-5|TRBJ1-1
TGTGCCAGCAGTTATAAACTTACAGGGGGCTCGGCTTTCTTT
CASSYKLTGGSAFF
>NA|NA|TRBV3-1/TRBV3-2|TRBJ1-6
TGTGCCAGCAGAACGGGTATTTGGAATTCACCCCTCCACTTT
CASRTGIWNSPLHF
>NA|few|TRBV12-5|TRBJ2-1
TGTGCTAGTGGCCAACAGGACTCCTACAATGAGCAGTTCTTC
CASGQQDSYNEQFF
>TRBD2|NA|TRBV7-3|TRBJ2-1
TGTGCCAGCAGCCAGGGCGGCGGGGGGAATGAGCAGTTCTTC
CASSQGGGGNEQFF
>NA|NA|TRBV29-1|TRBJ2-7
TGCAGCGTTTCCTTAGGGGGACGGTACGAGCAGTACTTC
CSVSLGGRYEQYF
>TRBD2|NA|TRBV9|TRBJ2-3
TGTGCCAGCAGCGTTGGAGACGGGAGGGCGGATACGCAGTATTTT
CASSVGDGRADTQYF
>TRBD1|NA|TRBV2|TRBJ1-1
TGTGCCAGCAGTGAGGTAGGGGGCCCTGAAGCTTTCTTT
CASSEVGGPEAFF
>TRBD1|NA|TRBV7-2|TRBJ1-2
TGTGCCAGCAGCTCCGGGACAGCAGCACCTGGTGGCTACACCTTC
CASSSGTAAPGGYTF
>TRBD1|NA|TRBV6-5|TRBJ1-2
TGTGCCAGTGGACAGGACGCAATCCGCGGCTACACCTTC
CASGQDAIRGYTF
>NA|NA|TRBV7-2|TRBJ1-5
TGTGCCAGCAGTCGAACTCAGGGTAGCAATCAGCCCCAGCATTTT
CASSRTQGSNQPQHF
>NA|NA|TRBV5-5|TRBJ2-2
TGTGCCAGCAGCTTGAGTGAAGGGAGGCCGAACACCGGGGAGCTGTTTTTT
CASSLSEGRPNTGELFF
>TRBD2|NA|TRBV18|TRBJ2-1
TGTGCCAGCTCACCACTGGCGATAGCGGGAGGGAATGAGCAGTTCTTC
CASSPLAIAGGNEQFF
>NA|NA|TRBV5-6|TRBJ2-1
TGTGCCAGCAGCTTGGGATTGGGGGGGCGTGAGCAGTTCTTC
CASSLGLGGREQFF
>TRBD1|once|TRBV5-4|TRBJ2-5
TGTGCCAGCAGTCCGGACAGGTCACAAGAGACCCAGTACTTC
CASSPDRSQETQYF
>NA|NA|TRBV7-2|TRBJ2-2
TGTGCCAGCAGCTTAGCCCTCGTGGCCTCGGGCACCGGGGAGCTGTTTTTT
CASSLALVASGTGELFF
>NA|NA|TRBV20-1|TRBJ2-5
TGCAGTGCTAGTCTAGGGGAGACCCAGTACTTC
CSASLGETQYF
>TRBD1|NA|TRBV6-2/TRBV6-3|TRBJ2-1
TGTGCCAGCAGTTCTCCGGGACAGGGAATTGGGCAGTTCTTC
CASSSPGQGIGQFF
>NA|few|TRBV7-6|TRBJ2-1
TGTGCCAGCAGCCCTGTCGGGAGTGCCAATGAGCAGTTCTTC
CASSPVGSANEQFF
>NA|NA|TRBV20-1|TRBJ2-1
TGCAGTGCTAGTGCGCCGCACGGCTACAATGAGCAGTTCTTC
CSASAPHGYNEQFF
>NA|NA|TRBV4-3|TRBJ1-1
TGCGCCAGCAGCCCCGGGTTCATGAACACTGAAGCTTTCTTT
CASSPGFMNTEAFF
>NA|NA|TRBV10-3|TRBJ2-2
TGTGCCACCAGGGGACACAGGGGTGGCGGAGGGGAGAACACCGGGGAGCTGTTTTTT
CATRGHRGGGGENTGELFF
>NA|NA|TRBV5-1|TRBJ1-6
TGCGCCAGCAGCGCTATCCAGGGAGGTTCACCCCTCCACTTT
CASSAIQGGSPLHF
>NA|NA|TRBV5-4|TRBJ1-1
TGTGCCAGCAGCGCATCCGGAGGAATGAACACTGAAGCTTTCTTT
CASSASGGMNTEAFF
>TRBD1|few|TRBV11-2|TRBJ1-6
TGTGCCAGCAGCTCAGAGGCAGGGGGGGATTCACCCCTCCACTTT
CASSSEAGGDSPLHF
>NA|NA|TRBV27|TRBJ1-6
TGTGCCAGCAGTTTTAGACCCCCGGGACAAAGTAATTCACCCCTCCACTTT
CASSFRPPGQSNSPLHF
>NA|NA|TRBV7-2|TRBJ2-5
TGTGCCAGCAGCCTCGGGAGCTCTGGGACCCAGTACTTC
CASSLGSSGTQYF
>NA|NA|TRBV28|TRBJ1-4
TGTGCCAGCAGTTTCCCAGGGGCGCGCGAAAAACTGTTTTTT
CASSFPGAREKLFF
>NA|few|TRBV29-1|TRBJ1-4
TGCAGCGTTGAAACACATGGAAATGAAAAACTGTTTTTT
CSVETHGNEKLFF
>NA|NA|TRBV19|TRBJ2-7
TGTGCCAGTAGTATTGTTGGTGGCGAGCAGTACTTC
CASSIVGGEQYF
>NA|NA|TRBV5-1|TRBJ2-1
TGCGCCAGCAGCTTGGGGGATGACTCCTACAATGAGCAGTTCTTC
CASSLGDDSYNEQFF
>TRBD2|few|TRBV7-9|TRBJ2-1
TGTGCCAGCAGTCCCTTGGGCGGGGGGGCGTCAAATGAGCAGTTCTTC
CASSPLGGGASNEQFF
>TRBD2|NA|TRBV5-1|TRBJ2-2
TGCGCCAGCAGCTTTGGGCTAGCGGGGGCCACCGGGGAGCTGTTTTTT
CASSFGLAGATGELFF